These 3 T cell receptor beta chains came from one sample sequenced in a study of beta chain features in type 1 diabetes (dated by TCRdb to between 2018 and 2020). Summary of the overall study and its limitations: Type 1 diabetes patients showed a moderate but significant shortening of TCRB CDR3 length in all four CD4+ subsets.

Their recognized antigens are unknown. Receptor libraries were prepared by the immunoSEQ multiplex PCR assay. The entire amount of isolated RNA was reverse transcribed using the High Capacity cDNA Reverse Transcription Kit, so the sequenced TCRB transcripts were expressed ones. The table comes from immuneACCESS by way of TCRdb, which keeps in-frame sequences with V and J called. Part of the clones is missing from these tables; in studies checked, under half for an unresolved V gene and the rest for unknown reasons. The sample table contains about 150,000 clones; only one count was recorded for 9% to 10% of them. The top ten clones comprise roughly 0.7% of the sample. The material sequenced was central memory CD4+ T cells from blood. These TCRs come from a woman in her 30s with type 1 diabetes.

This sequence joins TRBV30 and TRBJ1-4, with TRBD1 as a possible D gene (6 bases). Germline V lookup: CDR1 GTSNPN, CDR2 SVGIG (reference sequence). Trimming took off 0 bases at V and 7 bases at J, with 6 bases between the two ends. CDR3 length: 12 amino acids. CDR3 sequence reads: CAWSVQGEKLFF. The CDR3 coding sequence is TGTGCCTGGAGTGTACAGGGTGAAAAACTGTTTTTT.

This clone was found a few times. In DNA, the CDR3 is TGTGCCACCAGCATCCCAACTTTGAACACCGGGGAGCTGTTTTTT. It yields the protein CATSIPTLNTGELFF. The chain recombines TRBV15 with TRBJ2-2; D not certain. CDR3 length equals 15 residues. Germline CDR1 LNHNV, CDR2 YYDKDF (reference sequence). V lost 4 bases and J lost 1, with 10 bases in between.

The chain recombines TRBV5-1 with TRBJ2-3; D uncertain. This CDR3 comprises 15 residues. Per the germline V gene, CDR1 is SGHRS and CDR2 is YFSETQ. Trimming removed 0 bases from V and 2 bases from J, with 10 bases in between. This CDR3 is CASSLEESLTDTQYF. CDR3 coding DNA: TGCGCCAGCAGCTTGGAGGAGAGTCTCACAGATACGCAGTATTTT.